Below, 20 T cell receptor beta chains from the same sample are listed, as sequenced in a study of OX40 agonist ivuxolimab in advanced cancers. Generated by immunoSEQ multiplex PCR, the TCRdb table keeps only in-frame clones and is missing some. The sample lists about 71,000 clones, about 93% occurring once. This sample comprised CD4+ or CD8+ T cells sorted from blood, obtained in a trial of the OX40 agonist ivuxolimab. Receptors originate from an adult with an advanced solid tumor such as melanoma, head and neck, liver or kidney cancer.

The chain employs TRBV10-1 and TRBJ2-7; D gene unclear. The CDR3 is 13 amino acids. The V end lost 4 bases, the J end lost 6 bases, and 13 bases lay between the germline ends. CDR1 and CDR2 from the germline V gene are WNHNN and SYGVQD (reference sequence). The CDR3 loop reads CASSGPPTGEQYF. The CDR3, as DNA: TGCGCCAGCAGTGGCCCCCCCACGGGCGAGCAGTACTTC.

CDR3 loop: CASSPSSGPDRLADPNEQFF. The CDR3 region has the DNA TGTGCCAGCAGTCCATCCTCTGGTCCCGATCGACTAGCCGACCCCAATGAGCAGTTCTTC. V is TRBV11-3 and J is TRBJ2-1; 7 nucleotides line up with TRBD2. The germline V gene encodes CDR1 SGHNT and CDR2 YENEEA. After removal of 6 bases from V and 6 bases from J, the junction contained 26 bases not matched to a gene. The CDR3 runs 20 residues. The whole variable domain, remainder taken from reference TRBV11-3 and TRBJ2-1, is EAGVVQSPRYKIIEKKQPVAFWCNPISGHNTLYWYLQNLGQGPELLIRYENEEAVDDSQLPKDRFSAERLKGVDSTLKIQPAELGDSAVYLCASSPSSGPDRLADPNEQFFGPGTRLTVL.

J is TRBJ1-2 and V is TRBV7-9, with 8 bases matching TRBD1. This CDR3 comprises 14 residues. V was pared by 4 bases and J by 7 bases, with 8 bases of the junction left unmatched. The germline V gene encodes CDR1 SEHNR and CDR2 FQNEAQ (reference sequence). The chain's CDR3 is CASSSPRGRGGYTF. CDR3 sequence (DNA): TGTGCCAGCAGCTCCCCCAGGGGGCGCGGTGGCTACACCTTC.

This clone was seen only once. Written as DNA, the CDR3 is TGTGCCAGCAGTTACAGGGAGGGGGCGTATGGCTACACCTTC. Its protein product is CASSYREGAYGYTF. The chain links TRBV6-5 to TRBJ1-2; 7 positions agree with TRBD1. With V trimmed by 2 bases and J by 5 bases, 5 bases remained unmatched. Germline CDR1 is MNHEY and CDR2 is SVGAGI. The length of the CDR3 is 14 residues.

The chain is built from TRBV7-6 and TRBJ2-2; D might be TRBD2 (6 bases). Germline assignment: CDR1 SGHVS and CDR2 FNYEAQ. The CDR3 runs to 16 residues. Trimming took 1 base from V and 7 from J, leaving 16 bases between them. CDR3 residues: CASSLERFGGFGELFF. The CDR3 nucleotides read TGTGCCAGCAGCTTAGAGCGCTTTGGGGGGTTCGGGGAGCTGTTTTTT.

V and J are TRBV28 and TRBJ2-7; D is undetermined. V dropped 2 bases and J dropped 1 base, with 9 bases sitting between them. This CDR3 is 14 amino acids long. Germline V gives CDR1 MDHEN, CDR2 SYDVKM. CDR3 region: CASSLGLFSYEQYF. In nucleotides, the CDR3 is TGTGCCAGCAGTTTAGGGCTGTTTTCCTACGAGCAGTACTTC.

In DNA, the CDR3 is TGTGCCAGTACCAGGGCTAACTATGGCTACACCTTC. The encoded protein is CASTRANYGYTF. The chain is built from TRBV19 and TRBJ1-2; tentative D call: TRBD1 (5 bases). V lost 7 bases to trimming and J lost 0 bases, with 6 bases between them. This CDR3 has 12 residues. The germline gives CDR1 LNHDA, CDR2 SQIVND (reference sequence).

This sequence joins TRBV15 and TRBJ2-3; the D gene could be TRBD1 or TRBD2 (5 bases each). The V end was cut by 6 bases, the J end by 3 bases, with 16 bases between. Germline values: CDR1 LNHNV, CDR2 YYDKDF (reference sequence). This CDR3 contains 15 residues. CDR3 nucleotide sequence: TGTGCCACCAGGGGAGTAGGGGCTGGAACAGATACGCAGTATTTT. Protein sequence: CATRGVGAGTDTQYF.

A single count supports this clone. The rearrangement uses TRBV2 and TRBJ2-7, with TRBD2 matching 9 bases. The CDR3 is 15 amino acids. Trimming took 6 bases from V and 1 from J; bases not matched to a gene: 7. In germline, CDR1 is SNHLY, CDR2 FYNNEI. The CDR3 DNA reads TGTGCCAGCAGGGGGCGGGAGGGTGTTTCCTACGAGCAGTACTTC. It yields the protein CASRGREGVSYEQYF.

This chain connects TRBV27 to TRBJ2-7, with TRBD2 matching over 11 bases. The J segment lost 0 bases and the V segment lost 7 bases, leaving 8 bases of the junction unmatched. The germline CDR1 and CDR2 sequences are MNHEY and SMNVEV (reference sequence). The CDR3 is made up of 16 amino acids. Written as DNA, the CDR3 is TGTGCCAGCAATCGTTTAGCGGGAGGGTTCTCCTACGAGCAGTACTTC. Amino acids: CASNRLAGGFSYEQYF.

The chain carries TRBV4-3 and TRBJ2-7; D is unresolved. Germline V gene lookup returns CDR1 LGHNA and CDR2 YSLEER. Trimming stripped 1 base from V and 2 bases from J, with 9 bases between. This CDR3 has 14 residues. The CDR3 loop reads CASSQGAGPYEQYF. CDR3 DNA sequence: TGCGCCAGCAGCCAAGGGGCAGGACCCTACGAGCAGTACTTC.

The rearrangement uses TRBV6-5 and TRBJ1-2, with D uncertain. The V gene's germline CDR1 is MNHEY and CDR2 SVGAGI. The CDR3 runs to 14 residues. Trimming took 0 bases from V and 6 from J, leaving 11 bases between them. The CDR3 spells CASSYSYSIDGYTF. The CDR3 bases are TGTGCCAGCAGTTACTCGTACAGCATCGATGGCTACACCTTC.

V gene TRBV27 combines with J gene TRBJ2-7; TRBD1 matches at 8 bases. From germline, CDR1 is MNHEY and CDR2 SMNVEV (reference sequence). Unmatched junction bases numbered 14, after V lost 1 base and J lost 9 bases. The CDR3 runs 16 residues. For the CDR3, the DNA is TGTGCCAGCAGTTTATTTACGACAGGGGACCTACGAGTGCAGTACTTC. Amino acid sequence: CASSLFTTGDLRVQYF.

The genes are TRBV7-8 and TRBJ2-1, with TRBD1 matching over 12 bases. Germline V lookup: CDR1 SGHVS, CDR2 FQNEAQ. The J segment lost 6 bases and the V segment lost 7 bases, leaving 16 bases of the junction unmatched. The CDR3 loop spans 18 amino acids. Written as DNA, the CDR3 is TGTGCCAGCACGCGGGGGACAGGGGGCCCCTCGAAAGGCAATGAGCAGTTCTTC. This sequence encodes CASTRGTGGPSKGNEQFF.

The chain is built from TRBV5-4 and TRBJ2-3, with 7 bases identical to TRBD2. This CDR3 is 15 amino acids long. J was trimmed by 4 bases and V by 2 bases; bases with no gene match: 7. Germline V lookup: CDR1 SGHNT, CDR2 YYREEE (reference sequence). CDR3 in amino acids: CASSLLGGSSDTQYF. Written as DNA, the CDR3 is TGTGCCAGCAGCTTATTAGGCGGGAGCTCAGATACGCAGTATTTT.

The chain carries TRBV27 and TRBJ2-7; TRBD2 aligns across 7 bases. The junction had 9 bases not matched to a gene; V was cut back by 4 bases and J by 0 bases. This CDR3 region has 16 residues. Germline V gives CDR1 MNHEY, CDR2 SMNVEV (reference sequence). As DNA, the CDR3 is TGTGCCAGCAGTTCTCAGACTAGCCCGAGCTCCTACGAGCAGTACTTC. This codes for CASSSQTSPSSYEQYF.

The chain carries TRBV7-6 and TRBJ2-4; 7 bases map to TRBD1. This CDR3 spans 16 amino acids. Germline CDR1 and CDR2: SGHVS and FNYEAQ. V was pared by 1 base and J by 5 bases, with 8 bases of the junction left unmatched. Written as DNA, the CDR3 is TGTGCCAGCAGCTTAGATGGGCGGCAGGGGGAAAACATTCAGTACTTC. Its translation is CASSLDGRQGENIQYF.

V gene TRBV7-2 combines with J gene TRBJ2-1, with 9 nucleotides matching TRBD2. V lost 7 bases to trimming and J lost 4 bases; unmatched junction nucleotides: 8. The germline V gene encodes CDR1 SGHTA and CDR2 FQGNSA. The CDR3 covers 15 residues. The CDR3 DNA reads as TGTGCCAGCACCCATAGCGGGGGCCTTTACAATGAGCAGTTCTTC. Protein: CASTHSGGLYNEQFF. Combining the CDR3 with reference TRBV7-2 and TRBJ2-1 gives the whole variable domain GAGVSQSPSNKVTEKGKDVELRCDPISGHTALYWYRQSLGQGLEFLIYFQGNSAPDKSGLPSDRFSAERTGGSVSTLTIQRTQQEDSAVYLCASTHSGGLYNEQFFGPGTRLTVL.

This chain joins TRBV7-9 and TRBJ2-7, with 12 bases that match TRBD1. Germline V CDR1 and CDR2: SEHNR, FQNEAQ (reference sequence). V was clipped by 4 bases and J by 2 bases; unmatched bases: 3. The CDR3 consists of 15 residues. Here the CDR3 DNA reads TGTGCCAGCAGCTCGGGACAGGGGGCAACCTACGAGCAGTACTTC. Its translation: CASSSGQGATYEQYF.

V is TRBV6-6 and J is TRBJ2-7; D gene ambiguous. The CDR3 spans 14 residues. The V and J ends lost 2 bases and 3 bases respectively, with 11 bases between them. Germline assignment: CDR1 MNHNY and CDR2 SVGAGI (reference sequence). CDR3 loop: CASSYVYGNYEQYF. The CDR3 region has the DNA TGTGCCAGCAGTTACGTTTATGGAAACTACGAGCAGTACTTC.